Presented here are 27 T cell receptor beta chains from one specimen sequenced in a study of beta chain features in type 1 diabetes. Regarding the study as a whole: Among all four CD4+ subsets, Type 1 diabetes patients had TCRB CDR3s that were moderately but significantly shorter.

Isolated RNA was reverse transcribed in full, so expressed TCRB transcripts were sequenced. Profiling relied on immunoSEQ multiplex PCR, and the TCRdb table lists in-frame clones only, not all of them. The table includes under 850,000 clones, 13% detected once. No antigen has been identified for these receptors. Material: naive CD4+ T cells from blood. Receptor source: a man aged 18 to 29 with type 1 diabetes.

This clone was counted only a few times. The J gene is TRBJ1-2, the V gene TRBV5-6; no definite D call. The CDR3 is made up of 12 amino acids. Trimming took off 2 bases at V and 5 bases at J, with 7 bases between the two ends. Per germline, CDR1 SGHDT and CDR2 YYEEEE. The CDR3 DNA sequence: TGTGCCAGCAGCTTCCGTTGGTATGGCTACACCTTC. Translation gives CASSFRWYGYTF.

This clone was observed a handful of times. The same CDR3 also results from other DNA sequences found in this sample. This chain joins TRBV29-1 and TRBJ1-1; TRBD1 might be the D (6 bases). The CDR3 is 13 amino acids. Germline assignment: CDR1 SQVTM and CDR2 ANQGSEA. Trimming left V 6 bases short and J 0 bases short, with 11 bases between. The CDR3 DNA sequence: TGCAGCGTCCGGGGGCGGATGAACACTGAAGCTTTCTTT. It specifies CSVRGRMNTEAFF.

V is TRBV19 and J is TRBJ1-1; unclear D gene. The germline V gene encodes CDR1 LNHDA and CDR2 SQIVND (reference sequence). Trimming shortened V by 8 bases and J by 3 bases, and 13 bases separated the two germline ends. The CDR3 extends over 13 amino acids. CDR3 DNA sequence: TGTGCCAGTCGACTGCTCCAGGACACTGAAGCTTTCTTT. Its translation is CASRLLQDTEAFF. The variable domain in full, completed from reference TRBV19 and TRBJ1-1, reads DGGITQSPKYLFRKEGQNVTLSCEQNLNHDAMYWYRQDPGQGLRLIYYSQIVNDFQKGDIAEGYSVSREKKESFPLTVTSAQKNPTAFYLCASRLLQDTEAFFGQGTRLTVV.

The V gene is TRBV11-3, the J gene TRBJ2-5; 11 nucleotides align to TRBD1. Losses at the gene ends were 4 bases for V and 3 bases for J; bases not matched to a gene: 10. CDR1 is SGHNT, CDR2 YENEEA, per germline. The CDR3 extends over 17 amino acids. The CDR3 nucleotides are TGTGCCAGCAGCTCAATTCGGACAGGGGGCATCAAAGAGACCCAGTACTTC. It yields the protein CASSSIRTGGIKETQYF.

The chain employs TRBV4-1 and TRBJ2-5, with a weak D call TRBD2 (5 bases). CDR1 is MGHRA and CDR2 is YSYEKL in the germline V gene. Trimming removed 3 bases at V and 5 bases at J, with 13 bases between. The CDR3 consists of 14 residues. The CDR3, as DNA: TGCGCCAGCAGCCATAGGGAGTTAGGGGAGACCCAGTACTTC. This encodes CASSHRELGETQYF.

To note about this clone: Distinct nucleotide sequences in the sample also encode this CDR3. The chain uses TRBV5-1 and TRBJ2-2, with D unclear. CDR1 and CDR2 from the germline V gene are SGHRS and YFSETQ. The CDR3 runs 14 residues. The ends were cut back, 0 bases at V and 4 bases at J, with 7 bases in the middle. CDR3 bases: TGCGCCAGCAGCTTGGAGGGAATCACCGGGGAGCTGTTTTTT. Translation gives CASSLEGITGELFF.

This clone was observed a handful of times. As DNA, the CDR3 is TGTGCCAGCAGCCCTCAGGGGGCGGAATATGGCTACACCTTC. Its protein is CASSPQGAEYGYTF. J is TRBJ1-2 and V is TRBV2; 8 nucleotides align to TRBD1. This CDR3 region has 14 residues. The ends lost 6 bases at V and 5 bases at J; junction bases unmatched: 8. Germline CDR1 reads SNHLY; CDR2 reads FYNNEI.

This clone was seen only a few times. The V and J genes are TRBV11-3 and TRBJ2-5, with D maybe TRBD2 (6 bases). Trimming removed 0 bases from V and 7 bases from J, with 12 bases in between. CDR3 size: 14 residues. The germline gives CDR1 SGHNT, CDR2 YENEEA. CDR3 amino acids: CASSLDLGLWTQYF. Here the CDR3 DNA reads TGTGCCAGCAGCTTAGATCTGGGACTCTGGACCCAGTACTTC.

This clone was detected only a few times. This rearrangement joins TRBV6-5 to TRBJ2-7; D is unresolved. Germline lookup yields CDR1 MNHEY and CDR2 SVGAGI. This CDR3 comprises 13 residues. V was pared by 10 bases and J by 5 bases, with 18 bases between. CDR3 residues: CATRYSHGNEQYF. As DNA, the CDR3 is TGTGCCACCAGATATAGCCATGGGAACGAGCAGTACTTC.

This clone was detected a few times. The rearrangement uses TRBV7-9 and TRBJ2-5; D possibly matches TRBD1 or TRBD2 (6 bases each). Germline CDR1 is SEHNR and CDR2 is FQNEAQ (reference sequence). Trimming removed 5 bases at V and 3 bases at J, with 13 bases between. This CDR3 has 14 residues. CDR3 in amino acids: CASSPGGGEETQYF. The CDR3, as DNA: TGTGCCAGCAGCCCTGGAGGGGGTGAAGAGACCCAGTACTTC. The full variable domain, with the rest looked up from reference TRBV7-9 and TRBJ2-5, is DTGVSQNPRHKITKRGQNVTFRCDPISEHNRLYWYRQTLGQGPEFLTYFQNEAQLEKSRLLSDRFSAERPKGSFSTLEIQRTEQGDSAMYLCASSPGGGEETQYFGPGTRLLVL.

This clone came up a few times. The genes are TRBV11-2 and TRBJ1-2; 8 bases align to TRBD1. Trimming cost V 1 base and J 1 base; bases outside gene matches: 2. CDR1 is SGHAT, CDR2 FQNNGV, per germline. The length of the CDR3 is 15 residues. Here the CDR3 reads CASSLGQGLNYGYTF. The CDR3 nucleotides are TGTGCCAGCAGCTTAGGACAGGGGCTTAACTATGGCTACACCTTC.

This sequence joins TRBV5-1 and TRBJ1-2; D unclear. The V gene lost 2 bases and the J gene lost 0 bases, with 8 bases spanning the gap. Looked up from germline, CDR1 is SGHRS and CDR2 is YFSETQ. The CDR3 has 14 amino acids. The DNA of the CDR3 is TGCGCCAGCAGCTTTGGGTCAGCTAACTATGGCTACACCTTC. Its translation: CASSFGSANYGYTF.

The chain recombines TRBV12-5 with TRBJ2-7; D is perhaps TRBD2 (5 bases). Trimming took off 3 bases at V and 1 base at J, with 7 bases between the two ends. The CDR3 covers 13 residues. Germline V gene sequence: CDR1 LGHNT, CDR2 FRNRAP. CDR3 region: CASGFRDSYEQYF. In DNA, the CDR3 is TGTGCTAGTGGTTTTCGGGATTCCTACGAGCAGTACTTC.

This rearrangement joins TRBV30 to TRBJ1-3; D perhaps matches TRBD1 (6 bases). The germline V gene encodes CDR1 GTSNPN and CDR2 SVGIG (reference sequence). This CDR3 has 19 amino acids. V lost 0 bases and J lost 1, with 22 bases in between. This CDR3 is CAWSVLAPHRVFSGNTIYF. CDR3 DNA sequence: TGTGCCTGGAGTGTACTGGCCCCCCACAGGGTCTTTTCTGGAAACACCATATATTTT.

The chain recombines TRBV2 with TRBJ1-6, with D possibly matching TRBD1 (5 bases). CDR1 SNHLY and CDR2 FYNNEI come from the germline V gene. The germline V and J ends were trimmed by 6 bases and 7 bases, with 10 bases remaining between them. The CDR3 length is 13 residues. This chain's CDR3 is CASRDRLNSPLHF. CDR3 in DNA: TGTGCCAGCAGAGACAGACTAAATTCACCCCTCCACTTT.

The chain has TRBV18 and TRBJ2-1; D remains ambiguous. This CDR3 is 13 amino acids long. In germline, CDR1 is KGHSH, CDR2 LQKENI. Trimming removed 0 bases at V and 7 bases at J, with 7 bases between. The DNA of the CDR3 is TGTGCCAGCTCACCACCGGTCGTAAATGAGCAGTTCTTC. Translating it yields CASSPPVVNEQFF.

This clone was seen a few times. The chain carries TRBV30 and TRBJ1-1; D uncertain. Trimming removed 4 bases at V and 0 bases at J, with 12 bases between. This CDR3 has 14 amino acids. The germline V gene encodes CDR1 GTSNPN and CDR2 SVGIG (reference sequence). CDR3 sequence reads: CAWMYSFMNTEAFF. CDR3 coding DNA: TGTGCCTGGATGTACAGCTTCATGAACACTGAAGCTTTCTTT.

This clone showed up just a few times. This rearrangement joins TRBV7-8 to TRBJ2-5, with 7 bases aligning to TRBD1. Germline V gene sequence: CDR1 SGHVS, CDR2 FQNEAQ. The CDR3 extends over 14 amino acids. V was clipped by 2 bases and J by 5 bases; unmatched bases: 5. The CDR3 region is CASSLRTGTETQYF. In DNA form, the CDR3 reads TGTGCCAGCAGCTTAAGGACAGGCACCGAGACCCAGTACTTC.

CDR3 sequence reads: CASSYGGQGNYGYTF. The DNA of the CDR3 is TGTGCCAGCAGTTACGGAGGACAGGGTAACTATGGCTACACCTTC. The V and J genes are TRBV6-5 and TRBJ1-2; TRBD1 aligns across 8 bases. V was clipped by 2 bases and J by 1 base; unmatched bases: 3. The CDR3 covers 15 residues. Looked up from germline, CDR1 is MNHEY and CDR2 is SVGAGI.

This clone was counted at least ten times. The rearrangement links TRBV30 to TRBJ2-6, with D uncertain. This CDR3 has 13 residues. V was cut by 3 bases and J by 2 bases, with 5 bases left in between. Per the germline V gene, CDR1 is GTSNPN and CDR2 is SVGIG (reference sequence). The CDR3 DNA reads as TGTGCCTGGAGAAGCCCTGGGGCCAACGTCCTGACTTTC. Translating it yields CAWRSPGANVLTF.

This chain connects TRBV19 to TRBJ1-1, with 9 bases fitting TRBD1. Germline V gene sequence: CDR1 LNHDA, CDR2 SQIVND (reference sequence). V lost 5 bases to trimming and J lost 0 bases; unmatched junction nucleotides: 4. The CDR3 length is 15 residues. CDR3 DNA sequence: TGTGCCAGTAGTCTTGGGACAGGGATGAACACTGAAGCTTTCTTT. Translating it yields CASSLGTGMNTEAFF.

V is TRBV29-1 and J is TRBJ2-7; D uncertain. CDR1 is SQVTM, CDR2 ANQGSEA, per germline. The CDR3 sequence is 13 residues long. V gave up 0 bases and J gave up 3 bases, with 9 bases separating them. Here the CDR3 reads CSVEDTHLYEQYF. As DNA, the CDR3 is TGCAGCGTTGAAGACACACATCTCTACGAGCAGTACTTC.

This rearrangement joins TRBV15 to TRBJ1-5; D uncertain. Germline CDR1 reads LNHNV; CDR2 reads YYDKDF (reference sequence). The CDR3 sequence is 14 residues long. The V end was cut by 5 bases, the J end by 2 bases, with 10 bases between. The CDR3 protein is CATSEGGGNQPQHF. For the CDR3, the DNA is TGTGCCACCAGCGAGGGCGGGGGCAATCAGCCCCAGCATTTT.

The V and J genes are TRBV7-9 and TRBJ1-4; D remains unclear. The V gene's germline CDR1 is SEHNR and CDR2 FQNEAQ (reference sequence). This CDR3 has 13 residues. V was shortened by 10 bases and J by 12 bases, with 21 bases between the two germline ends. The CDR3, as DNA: TGTGCCATCCGAGGACCCGTAAGTGGGCAACTGTTTTTT. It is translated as CAIRGPVSGQLFF. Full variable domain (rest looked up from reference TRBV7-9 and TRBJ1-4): DTGVSQNPRHKITKRGQNVTFRCDPISEHNRLYWYRQTLGQGPEFLTYFQNEAQLEKSRLLSDRFSAERPKGSFSTLEIQRTEQGDSAMYLCAIRGPVSGQLFFGSGTQLSVL.

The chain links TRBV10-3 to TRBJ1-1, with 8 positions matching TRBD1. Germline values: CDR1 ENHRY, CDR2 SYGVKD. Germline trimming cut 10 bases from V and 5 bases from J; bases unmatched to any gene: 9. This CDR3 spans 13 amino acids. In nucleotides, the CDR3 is TGTGCCAATAAGGACAGGGCAAATACTGAAGCTTTCTTT. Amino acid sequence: CANKDRANTEAFF.

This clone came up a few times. CDR3 sequence: CASSQLTRVTYNEQFF. The CDR3 nucleotides are TGCGCCAGCAGCCAACTGACACGGGTGACCTACAATGAGCAGTTCTTC. This chain links TRBV4-1 with TRBJ2-1; D gene ambiguous. Trimming took 2 bases from V and 2 from J, leaving 13 bases between them. The CDR3 contains 16 residues. CDR1 and CDR2 from the germline V gene are MGHRA and YSYEKL.

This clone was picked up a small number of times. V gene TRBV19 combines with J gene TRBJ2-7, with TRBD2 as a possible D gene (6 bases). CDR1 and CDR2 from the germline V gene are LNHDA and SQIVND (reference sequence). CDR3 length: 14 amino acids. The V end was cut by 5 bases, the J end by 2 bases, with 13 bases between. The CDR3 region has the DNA TGTGCCAGTAGTTTTCAGGGAGGACCCTACGAGCAGTACTTC. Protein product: CASSFQGGPYEQYF. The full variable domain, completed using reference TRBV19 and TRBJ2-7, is DGGITQSPKYLFRKEGQNVTLSCEQNLNHDAMYWYRQDPGQGLRLIYYSQIVNDFQKGDIAEGYSVSREKKESFPLTVTSAQKNPTAFYLCASSFQGGPYEQYFGPGTRLTVT.